The text below deals with one T cell receptor (beta chain). This CDR3 has 14 residues. Germline V lookup: CDR1 SGHNT, CDR2 YYREEE (reference sequence). The V and J ends lost 4 bases and 1 base respectively, with 11 bases between them. This sample is drawn from a study of cytomegalovirus exposure and HLA in healthy donors. 13 Jbeta primers and 60 Vbeta primers were used for the PCR. Original data processing: The authors later counted some 76 million unique TCR beta chains, about 11 million of them shared. The method was immunoSEQ multiplex PCR; TCRdb's version includes in-frame clones alone and lacks a portion of them. That table gives V, J and clone size, and the DNA gave D and trimming. Here the sample spans 120,000 or so clones, around two thirds being singletons.

This rearrangement joins TRBV5-4 to TRBJ1-2; D ambiguous. Sequencing used PBMCs. This TCR derives from a woman aged 35 to 49 in good health and CMV-seropositive. CDR3 protein: CASSRSGVNYGYTF. The DNA of the CDR3 is TGTGCCAGCAGCCGGTCCGGGGTTAACTATGGCTACACCTTC. The full variable domain, rest sourced from reference TRBV5-4 and TRBJ1-2, is ETGVTQSPTHLIKTRGQQVTLRCSSQSGHNTVSWYQQALGQGPQFIFQYYREEENGRGNFPPRFSGLQFPNYSSELNVNALELDDSALYLCASSRSGVNYGYTFGSGTRLTVV.